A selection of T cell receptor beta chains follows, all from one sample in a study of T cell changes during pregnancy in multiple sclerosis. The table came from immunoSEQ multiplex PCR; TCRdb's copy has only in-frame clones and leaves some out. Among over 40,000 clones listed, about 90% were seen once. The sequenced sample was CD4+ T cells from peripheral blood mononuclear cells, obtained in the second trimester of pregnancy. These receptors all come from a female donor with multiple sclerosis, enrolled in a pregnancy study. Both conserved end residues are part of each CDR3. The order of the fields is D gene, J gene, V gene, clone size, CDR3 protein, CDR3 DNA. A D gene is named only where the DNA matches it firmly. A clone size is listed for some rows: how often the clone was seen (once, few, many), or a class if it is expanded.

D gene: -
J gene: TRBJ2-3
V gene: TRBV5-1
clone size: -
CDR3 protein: CASSFGPDTQYF
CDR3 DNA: TGCGCCAGCAGCTTCGGTCCAGATACGCAGTATTTT

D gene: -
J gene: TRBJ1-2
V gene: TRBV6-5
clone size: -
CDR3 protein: CASRFQGFNGYTF
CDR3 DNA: TGTGCCAGCCGCTTCCAGGGTTTTAATGGCTACACCTTC

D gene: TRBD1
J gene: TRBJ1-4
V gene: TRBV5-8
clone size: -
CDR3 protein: CASSLGDRRSEKLFF
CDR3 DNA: TGTGCCAGCAGCTTGGGGGACAGACGAAGTGAAAAACTGTTTTTT

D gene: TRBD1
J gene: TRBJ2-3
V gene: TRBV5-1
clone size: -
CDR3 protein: CASSLRVGQATDTQYF
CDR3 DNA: TGCGCCAGCAGCTTGAGGGTGGGACAGGCCACAGATACGCAGTATTTT

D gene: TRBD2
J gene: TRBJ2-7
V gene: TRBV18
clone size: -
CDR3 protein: CASSPAGGGREQYF
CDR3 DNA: TGTGCCAGCTCACCTGCGGGAGGTGGGCGCGAGCAGTACTTC

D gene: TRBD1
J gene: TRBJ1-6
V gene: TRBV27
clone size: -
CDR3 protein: CASRATGGGSPLHF
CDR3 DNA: TGTGCCAGCAGGGCTACAGGGGGCGGTTCACCCCTCCACTTT

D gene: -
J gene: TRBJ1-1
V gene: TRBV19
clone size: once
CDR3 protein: CASSILQGQGSTEAFF
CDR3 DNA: TGTGCCAGTAGTATCCTACAGGGCCAGGGGAGCACTGAAGCTTTCTTT

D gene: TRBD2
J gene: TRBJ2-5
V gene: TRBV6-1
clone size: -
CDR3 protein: CASSASGQETQYF
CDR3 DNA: TGTGCCAGCTCGGCTAGCGGCCAAGAGACCCAGTACTTC

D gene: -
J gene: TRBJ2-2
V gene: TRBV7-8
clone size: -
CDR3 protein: CASSQLELVAGELFF
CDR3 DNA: TGTGCCAGCAGCCAATTAGAATTGGTGGCCGGGGAGCTGTTTTTT

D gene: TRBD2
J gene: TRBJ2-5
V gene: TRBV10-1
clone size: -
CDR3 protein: CASSAASGGEETQYF
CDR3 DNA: TGCGCCAGCAGTGCGGCTAGCGGGGGGGAAGAGACCCAGTACTTC

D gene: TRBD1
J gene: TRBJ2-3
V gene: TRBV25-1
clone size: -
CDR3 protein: CASSEDRATTDTQYF
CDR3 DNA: TGTGCCAGCAGTGAAGACAGGGCTACCACAGATACGCAGTATTTT

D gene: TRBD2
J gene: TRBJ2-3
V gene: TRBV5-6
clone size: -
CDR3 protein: CASRGAGVLTDTQYF
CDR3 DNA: TGTGCCAGCAGAGGAGCGGGGGTTCTGACAGATACGCAGTATTTT

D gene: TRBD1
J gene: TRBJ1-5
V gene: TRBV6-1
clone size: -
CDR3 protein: CASSDRPGQGPTGQPQHF
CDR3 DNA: TGTGCCAGCAGTGACCGCCCGGGACAGGGACCGACGGGACAGCCCCAGCATTTT

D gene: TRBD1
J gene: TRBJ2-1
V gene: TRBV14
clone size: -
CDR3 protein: CASSQGQGLGNEQFF
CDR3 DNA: TGTGCCAGCAGCCAGGGACAGGGCTTGGGCAATGAGCAGTTCTTC

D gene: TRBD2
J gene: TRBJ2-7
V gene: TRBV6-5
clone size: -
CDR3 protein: CASRHSSGESYEQYF
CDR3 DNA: TGTGCCAGCAGGCATTCTAGCGGGGAGTCCTACGAGCAGTACTTC

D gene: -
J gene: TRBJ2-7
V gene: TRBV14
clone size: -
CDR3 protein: CASSPDTYEQYF
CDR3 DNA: TGTGCCAGCAGCCCCGACACCTACGAGCAGTACTTC

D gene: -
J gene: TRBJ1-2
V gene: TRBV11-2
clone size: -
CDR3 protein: CASSSLQEYYGYTF
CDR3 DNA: TGTGCCAGCAGCTCCCTACAGGAGTACTATGGCTACACCTTC

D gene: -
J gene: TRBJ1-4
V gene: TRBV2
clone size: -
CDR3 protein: CASKASTAPNEKLFF
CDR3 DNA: TGTGCCAGCAAGGCTTCGACAGCCCCTAATGAAAAACTGTTTTTT

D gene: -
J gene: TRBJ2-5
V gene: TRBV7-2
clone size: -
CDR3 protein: CASTLSLGVETQYF
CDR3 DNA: TGTGCCAGCACCTTGTCATTGGGCGTAGAGACCCAGTACTTC

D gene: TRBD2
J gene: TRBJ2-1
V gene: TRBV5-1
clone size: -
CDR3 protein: CASSRTSWDEQFF
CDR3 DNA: TGCGCCAGCAGCCGGACTAGTTGGGATGAGCAGTTCTTC

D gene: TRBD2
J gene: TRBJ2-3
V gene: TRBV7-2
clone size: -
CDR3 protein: CASSVFLAGAADTQYF
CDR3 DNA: TGTGCCAGCAGCGTGTTCTTAGCGGGGGCGGCAGATACGCAGTATTTT

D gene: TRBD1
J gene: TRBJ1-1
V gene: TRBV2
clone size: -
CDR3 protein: CASRAGWTGGTEAFF
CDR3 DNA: TGTGCCAGCAGAGCCGGGTGGACAGGGGGCACTGAAGCTTTCTTT

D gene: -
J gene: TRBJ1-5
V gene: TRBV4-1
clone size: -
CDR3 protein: CASSQEWGRGQPQHF
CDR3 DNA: TGCGCCAGCAGCCAAGAGTGGGGGAGGGGCCAGCCCCAGCATTTT

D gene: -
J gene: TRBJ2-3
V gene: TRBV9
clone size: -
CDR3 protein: CASTLSSGSTDTQYF
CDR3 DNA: TGTGCCAGCACCCTCTCCAGCGGTAGCACAGATACGCAGTATTTT

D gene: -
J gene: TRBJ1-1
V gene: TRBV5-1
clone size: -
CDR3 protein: CASSLAGYTEAFF
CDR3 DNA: TGCGCCAGCAGCTTGGCAGGATACACTGAAGCTTTCTTT

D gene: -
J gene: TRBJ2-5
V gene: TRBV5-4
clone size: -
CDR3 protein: CASSFELRTEETQYF
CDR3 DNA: TGTGCCAGCAGCTTTGAATTGCGGACAGAAGAGACCCAGTACTTC